One sample yielded the 19 T cell receptor beta chains listed below, sequenced in a study of cytomegalovirus exposure and HLA in healthy donors. A multiplex PCR was run with 60 Vbeta primers and 13 Jbeta primers. The assay was immunoSEQ multiplex PCR, and TCRdb's table has in-frame clones only and misses some. The sample consists of under 200,000 clones, about 85% of them appearing once. The sequenced sample consisted of PBMCs. The origin of the receptors is a man between 18 and 29 years old in good health and CMV-seronegative.

The V gene is TRBV6-5, the J gene TRBJ2-1; D remains ambiguous. CDR1 is MNHEY and CDR2 is SVGAGI in the germline V gene. The CDR3 consists of 14 residues. The V end lost 0 bases, the J end lost 3 bases, and 6 bases lay between the germline ends. The DNA of the CDR3 is TGTGCCAGCAGTTACTCGGGCCACTACAATGAGCAGTTCTTC. Its protein is CASSYSGHYNEQFF.

This chain uses TRBV5-4 with TRBJ1-3; D uncertain. V was cut by 0 bases and J by 5 bases, with 9 bases left in between. CDR3 length: 14 residues. CDR1 is SGHNT and CDR2 is YYREEE in the germline V gene (reference sequence). Written as DNA, the CDR3 is TGTGCCAGCAGCTTGGGGAGTGAGAGAAACACCATATATTTT. Its protein product is CASSLGSERNTIYF.

This chain connects TRBV13 to TRBJ2-7; D is perhaps TRBD2 (6 bases). Germline V gene data show CDR1 as PRHDT and CDR2 as FYEKMQ (reference sequence). The CDR3 covers 12 residues. Trimming pared 7 bases from V and 2 bases from J, leaving 9 bases between. The CDR3 reads CASTGGTYEQYF. CDR3 coding DNA: TGTGCCAGCACTGGCGGGACCTACGAGCAGTACTTC.

The table lists this clone with a count of one. At one of its ends the junction is not consistent with the germline gene, which may arise from a read error. Here the CDR3 reads CGVKLAGEGEQFF. The CDR3 DNA reads as TGCGGCGTGAAACTAGCGGGAGAAGGTGAGCAGTTCTTC. This rearrangement joins TRBV29-1 to TRBJ2-1; 11 nucleotides align to TRBD2. The V gene's germline CDR1 is SQVTM and CDR2 ANQGSEA. The CDR3 runs 13 residues.

V is TRBV25-1 and J is TRBJ1-5; D is perhaps TRBD1 (5 bases). This CDR3 is built from 15 residues. Per the germline V gene, CDR1 is MGHDK and CDR2 is SYGVNS. Between the trimmed V and J ends, which lost 3 bases and 2 bases, there was a span of 11 bases. For the CDR3, the DNA is TGTGCCAGCAGTGAGGGGGACTCGGGCAATCAGCCCCAGCATTTT. Its protein is CASSEGDSGNQPQHF.

DNA of the CDR3: TGCGCCAGCAGCGATCCGACAGGGAGCACTGAAGCTTTCTTT. Translation: CASSDPTGSTEAFF. The chain couples TRBV5-1 to TRBJ1-1; 7 nucleotides line up with TRBD1. CDR3 length: 14 amino acids. J was trimmed by 4 bases and V by 4 bases; bases with no gene match: 7. Germline V CDR1 and CDR2: SGHRS, YFSETQ.

The chain uses TRBV5-1 and TRBJ1-2, with TRBD1 identical over 7 bases. CDR3 length: 14 residues. Germline CDR1 reads SGHRS; CDR2 reads YFSETQ. V was clipped by 4 bases and J by 6 bases; unmatched bases: 9. CDR3 sequence reads: CASSTGQEGNGYTF. DNA for the CDR3: TGCGCCAGCAGCACCGGACAGGAGGGGAATGGCTACACCTTC.

This sequence joins TRBV6-1 and TRBJ1-4; 7 positions agree with TRBD1. Germline values: CDR1 MNHNS, CDR2 SASEGT. V shed 5 bases and J 2 bases; nucleotides not matched to a gene: 2. This CDR3 region has 14 residues. The CDR3 loop is CASSTGATNEKLFF. As DNA, the CDR3 is TGTGCCAGCAGTACAGGGGCTACTAATGAAAAACTGTTTTTT.

In its sample, this clone was seen once. This chain connects TRBV9 to TRBJ1-3, with D maybe TRBD1 (6 bases). CDR1 and CDR2 (germline): SGDLS, YYNGEE. Trimming took 2 bases from V and 0 from J, leaving 9 bases between them. CDR3 length: 15 amino acids. The CDR3 reads CASSVGGPSGNTIYF. CDR3 nucleotide sequence: TGTGCCAGCAGCGTGGGGGGGCCCTCTGGAAACACCATATATTTT.

This clone was detected only once. This rearrangement joins TRBV4-1 to TRBJ2-1; TRBD2 matches at 13 bases. Trimming at V came to 3 bases and at J to 6 bases, leaving 2 bases not matched to a gene. This CDR3 comprises 15 residues. In germline, CDR1 is MGHRA, CDR2 YSYEKL. In nucleotides, the CDR3 is TGCGCCAGCAGCCACACTAGCGGGGGGGTCAATGAGCAGTTCTTC. Protein sequence: CASSHTSGGVNEQFF.

The CDR3 DNA follows: TGTGCCAGCAGCCAAGCGGGCCCTAGCGGGGGTAATGAGCAGTTCTTC. Residues: CASSQAGPSGGNEQFF. The V and J genes are TRBV4-2 and TRBJ2-1; 10 nucleotides line up with TRBD2. Trimming took 1 base from V and 7 from J; bases not matched to a gene: 7. CDR3 length: 16 residues. CDR1 LGHNA and CDR2 YNFKEQ come from the germline V gene.

This chain uses TRBV6-5 with TRBJ1-6, with D unresolved. V dropped 2 bases and J dropped 0 bases, with 8 bases sitting between them. CDR1 is MNHEY and CDR2 is SVGAGI in the germline V gene. The CDR3 runs to 16 residues. CDR3 loop: CASSYKWSSYNSPLHF. CDR3 coding DNA: TGTGCCAGCAGTTACAAGTGGAGCTCCTATAATTCACCCCTCCACTTT.

V is TRBV7-9 and J is TRBJ2-3; D gene uncertain. V was clipped by 1 base and J by 0 bases, with 8 bases between them. The V gene's germline CDR1 is SEHNR and CDR2 FQNEAQ (reference sequence). The CDR3 has 15 residues. CDR3 residues: CASSLGQYSTDTQYF. CDR3 nucleotide sequence: TGTGCCAGCAGCTTAGGGCAGTATAGCACAGATACGCAGTATTTT.

The V call is TRBV12-5, the J call TRBJ2-1; 9 nucleotides agree with TRBD2. Germline CDR1 LGHNT, CDR2 FRNRAP. The CDR3 length is 19 residues. V shed 2 bases, J shed 4 bases, and the junction held 15 bases outside the gene matches. CDR3 sequence: CASGLNPLHIAGEYNEQFF. The CDR3 DNA reads TGTGCTAGTGGTTTGAACCCCCTACACATAGCGGGGGAGTACAATGAGCAGTTCTTC.

This clone appeared a few times. The CDR3 sequence: CASTRGQDQGGYGYTF. In nucleotides, the CDR3 is TGCGCCAGCACGCGCGGGCAGGACCAGGGAGGTTATGGCTACACCTTC. The chain combines TRBV5-1 with TRBJ1-2; a weak D match, TRBD1 (5 bases). Per the germline V gene, CDR1 is SGHRS and CDR2 is YFSETQ. V was cut by 6 bases and J by 5 bases, with 23 bases left in between. This CDR3 contains 16 residues.

This clone was counted a single time. This chain connects TRBV7-9 to TRBJ2-7, with TRBD1 matching over 7 bases. V trimming: 4 bases; J trimming: 3 bases; junction bases outside the gene matches: 15. Germline assignment: CDR1 SEHNR and CDR2 FQNEAQ (reference sequence). This CDR3 has 17 residues. This chain's CDR3 is CASSSDRPSTLGYEQYF. The CDR3 bases are TGTGCCAGCAGCTCGGACAGGCCTAGTACTCTGGGCTACGAGCAGTACTTC.

The chain is built from TRBV7-3 and TRBJ1-2; D not resolved. The V gene lost 2 bases and the J gene lost 6 bases, with 10 bases spanning the gap. Germline lookup yields CDR1 SGHTA and CDR2 FQGTGA. There are 13 residues in the CDR3. Here the CDR3 DNA reads TGTGCCAGCAGCTTAGGAGGGTCGAATGGCTACACCTTC. Its protein product is CASSLGGSNGYTF.

V usage is TRBV15 and J usage is TRBJ2-3; D remains ambiguous. The germline V gene has CDR1 LNHNV and CDR2 YYDKDF (reference sequence). V lost 0 bases and J 5 bases, leaving 12 bases between the germline ends. This CDR3 has 15 residues. This CDR3 reads CATSRDAEVGDTQYF. CDR3 coding DNA: TGTGCCACCAGCAGAGATGCCGAGGTGGGAGATACGCAGTATTTT.

The chain carries TRBV5-8 and TRBJ2-7; 8 bases line up with TRBD2. There are 15 residues in the CDR3. Germline V gene data show CDR1 as SGHTS and CDR2 as YDEGEE. J gave up 6 bases and V 5 bases, and 13 bases lay outside the gene matches. This CDR3 is CASSPGTSFIVEQYF. DNA of the CDR3: TGTGCCAGCAGTCCCGGGACTAGTTTTATAGTCGAGCAGTACTTC.